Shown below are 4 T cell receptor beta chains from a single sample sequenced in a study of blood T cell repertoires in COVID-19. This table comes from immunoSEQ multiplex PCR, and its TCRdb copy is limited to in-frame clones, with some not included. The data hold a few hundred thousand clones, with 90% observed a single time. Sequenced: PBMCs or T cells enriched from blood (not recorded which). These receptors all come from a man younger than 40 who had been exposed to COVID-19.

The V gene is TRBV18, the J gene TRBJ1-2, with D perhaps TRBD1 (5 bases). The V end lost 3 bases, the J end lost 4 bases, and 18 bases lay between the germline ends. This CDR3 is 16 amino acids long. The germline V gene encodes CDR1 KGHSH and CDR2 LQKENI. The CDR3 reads CASSPGQGEIGYGYTF. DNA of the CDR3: TGTGCCAGCTCACCCGGTCAGGGTGAGATAGGCTATGGCTACACCTTC.

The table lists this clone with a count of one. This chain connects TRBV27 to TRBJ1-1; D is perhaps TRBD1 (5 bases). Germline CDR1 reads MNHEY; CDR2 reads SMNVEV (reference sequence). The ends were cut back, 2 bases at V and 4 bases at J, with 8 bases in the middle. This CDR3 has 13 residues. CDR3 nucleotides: TGTGCCAGCAGTTTAGGGGGAGGCACTGAAGCTTTCTTT. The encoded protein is CASSLGGGTEAFF.

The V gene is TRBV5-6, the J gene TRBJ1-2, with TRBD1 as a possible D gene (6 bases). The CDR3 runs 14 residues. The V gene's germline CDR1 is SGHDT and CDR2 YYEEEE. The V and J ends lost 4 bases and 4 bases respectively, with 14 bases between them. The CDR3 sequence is CASSLGRGTYGYTF. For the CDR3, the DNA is TGTGCCAGCAGCCTGGGTAGGGGGACCTATGGCTACACCTTC.

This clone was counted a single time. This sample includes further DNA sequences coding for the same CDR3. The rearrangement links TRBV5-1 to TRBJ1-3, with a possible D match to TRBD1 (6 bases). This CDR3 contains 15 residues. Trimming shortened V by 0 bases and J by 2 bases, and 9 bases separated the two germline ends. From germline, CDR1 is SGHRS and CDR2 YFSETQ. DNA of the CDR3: TGCGCCAGCAGCTTGGCTGGGGGCACTGGAAACACCATATATTTT. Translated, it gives CASSLAGGTGNTIYF. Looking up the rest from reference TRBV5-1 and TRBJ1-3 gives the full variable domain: KAGVTQTPRYLIKTRGQQVTLSCSPISGHRSVSWYQQTPGQGLQFLFEYFSETQRNKGNFPGRFSGRQFSNSRSEMNVSTLELGDSALYLCASSLAGGTGNTIYFGEGSWLTVV.